Listed below are T cell receptor beta chains from one sample, sequenced in a study of tumor-infiltrating lymphocytes in oesophageal squamous cell carcinoma. MiXCR, applied by TCRdb to the PCR reads, yields one record per CDR3 protein. This table has roughly 12,000 distinct CDR3 sequences, around 52% appearing once. The specimen was esophageal tumor tissue. These receptors were taken from a female donor with esophageal squamous cell carcinoma. The CDR3 runs from the conserved cysteine through the conserved F or W. The D gene is left open where the match is weak. Not all rows give a size; the values are once, few, many and, for expanded clones, a class.

V gene: TRBV6-1
J gene: TRBJ2-7
clone size: few
D gene: NA
CDR3 protein: CASRKRDGYEQYF
CDR3 DNA: TGTGCCAGCAGAAAACGGGACGGCTACGAGCAGTACTTC

V gene: TRBV19
J gene: TRBJ2-2
clone size: many
D gene: TRBD2
CDR3 protein: CASSIQGLAGGFTGELFF
CDR3 DNA: TGTGCCAGTAGTATCCAGGGACTAGCGGGAGGATTCACCGGGGAGCTGTTTTTT

V gene: TRBV12-3/TRBV12-4
J gene: TRBJ2-7
clone size: many
D gene: NA
CDR3 protein: CASSENNYEQYF
CDR3 DNA: TGTGCCAGCAGTGAGAACAACTACGAGCAGTACTTC

V gene: TRBV7-9
J gene: TRBJ2-1
clone size: many
D gene: TRBD2
CDR3 protein: CASSSIPGLEEQFF
CDR3 DNA: TGTGCCAGCAGCTCTATTCCGGGACTAGAAGAGCAGTTCTTC

V gene: TRBV7-2
J gene: TRBJ2-1
clone size: NA
D gene: TRBD1
CDR3 protein: CASSTRDRDLLSFSSYNEQFF
CDR3 DNA: TGTGCCAGCAGCACCCGGGACAGGGACCTTCTCTCCTTTAGCTCCTACAATGAGCAGTTCTTC

V gene: TRBV28
J gene: TRBJ2-7
clone size: NA
D gene: NA
CDR3 protein: CASRSRFREQYF
CDR3 DNA: TGTGCCAGCAGGTCTAGATTTAGGGAGCAGTACTTC

V gene: TRBV7-8
J gene: TRBJ2-7
clone size: NA
D gene: TRBD2
CDR3 protein: CASSLAGGTSGRTYEQYF
CDR3 DNA: TGTGCCAGCAGCTTAGCGGGGGGCACTAGCGGGAGAACCTACGAGCAGTACTTC

V gene: TRBV7-3
J gene: TRBJ2-6
clone size: NA
D gene: NA
CDR3 protein: CASSAISGANVLTF
CDR3 DNA: TGTGCCAGCAGCGCTATCTCTGGGGCCAACGTCCTGACTTTC

V gene: TRBV6-2/TRBV6-3
J gene: TRBJ2-1
clone size: NA
D gene: TRBD2
CDR3 protein: CASSYIAGGPMNNEQFF
CDR3 DNA: TGTGCCAGCAGTTACATAGCGGGAGGGCCAATGAACAATGAGCAGTTCTTC

V gene: TRBV7-9
J gene: TRBJ1-3
clone size: NA
D gene: TRBD1
CDR3 protein: CASSLGQGFGTGNTIYF
CDR3 DNA: TGTGCCAGCAGCTTAGGACAGGGATTTGGGACTGGAAACACCATATATTTT

V gene: TRBV28
J gene: TRBJ2-7
clone size: NA
D gene: NA
CDR3 protein: CASSLWGAGSYEQYF
CDR3 DNA: TGTGCCAGCAGTTTATGGGGGGCCGGCTCCTACGAGCAGTACTTC

V gene: TRBV12-3/TRBV12-4
J gene: TRBJ1-2
clone size: NA
D gene: NA
CDR3 protein: CASSLAGDGYTF
CDR3 DNA: TGTGCCAGCAGTTTAGCAGGGGATGGCTACACCTTC

V gene: TRBV19
J gene: TRBJ1-2
clone size: NA
D gene: NA
CDR3 protein: CASNRDRFAGYTF
CDR3 DNA: TGTGCCAGTAACCGAGACAGGTTCGCTGGCTACACCTTC

V gene: TRBV7-2
J gene: TRBJ2-5
clone size: medium-sized
D gene: NA
CDR3 protein: CASSSQTTGQETQYF
CDR3 DNA: TGTGCCAGCAGCTCTCAGACGACAGGCCAAGAGACCCAGTACTTC

V gene: TRBV24-1
J gene: TRBJ2-3
clone size: NA
D gene: TRBD1
CDR3 protein: CATSDLGQGSADTQYF
CDR3 DNA: TGTGCCACCAGTGATTTGGGACAGGGTAGCGCAGATACGCAGTATTTT

V gene: TRBV6-6
J gene: TRBJ2-5
clone size: NA
D gene: NA
CDR3 protein: CASTGNQETQYF
CDR3 DNA: TGTGCCAGCACAGGGAACCAAGAGACCCAGTACTTC

V gene: TRBV15
J gene: TRBJ1-6
clone size: few
D gene: NA
CDR3 protein: CATSRDRGGSPLHF
CDR3 DNA: TGTGCCACCAGCAGAGACAGGGGTGGTTCACCCCTCCACTTT

V gene: TRBV6-6
J gene: TRBJ2-7
clone size: many
D gene: NA
CDR3 protein: CASSYQGLGQSLSYEQYF
CDR3 DNA: TGTGCCAGCAGTTACCAAGGCCTTGGACAGTCCCTCTCCTACGAGCAGTACTTC

V gene: TRBV7-9
J gene: TRBJ2-1
clone size: few
D gene: NA
CDR3 protein: CASSWTADDEQFF
CDR3 DNA: TGTGCCAGCAGCTGGACGGCGGACGATGAGCAGTTCTTC

V gene: TRBV7-3
J gene: TRBJ2-7
clone size: NA
D gene: NA
CDR3 protein: CASSPRRGYEQYF
CDR3 DNA: TGTGCCAGCAGCCCTCGGAGGGGCTACGAGCAGTACTTC

V gene: TRBV7-6
J gene: TRBJ2-1
clone size: NA
D gene: NA
CDR3 protein: CASSLAWGYDNEQFF
CDR3 DNA: TGTGCCAGCAGCTTAGCGTGGGGTTACGACAATGAGCAGTTCTTC

V gene: TRBV12-3/TRBV12-4
J gene: TRBJ2-3
clone size: NA
D gene: TRBD1
CDR3 protein: CASSLVGQASTDTQYF
CDR3 DNA: TGTGCCAGCAGTTTAGTGGGACAGGCTTCCACAGATACGCAGTATTTT

V gene: TRBV5-3
J gene: TRBJ2-7
clone size: NA
D gene: NA
CDR3 protein: CASTPRGVVSYEQYF
CDR3 DNA: TGTGCCAGCACCCCGAGGGGGGTGGTCTCCTACGAGCAGTACTTC

V gene: TRBV24-1
J gene: TRBJ2-1
clone size: once
D gene: TRBD2
CDR3 protein: CATSDFPPTTSGRAFHEQFF
CDR3 DNA: TGTGCCACCAGTGATTTCCCCCCTACTACTAGCGGGAGGGCCTTCCATGAGCAGTTCTTC

V gene: TRBV7-9
J gene: TRBJ2-1
clone size: few
D gene: NA
CDR3 protein: CASSHHSSYEQFF
CDR3 DNA: TGTGCCAGCAGCCATCACAGCTCCTACGAGCAGTTCTTC

V gene: TRBV6-1
J gene: TRBJ2-1
clone size: many
D gene: TRBD2
CDR3 protein: CASSSTSGGNSYNEQFF
CDR3 DNA: TGTGCCAGCAGTTCTACTAGCGGGGGTAACTCCTACAATGAGCAGTTCTTC

V gene: TRBV6-1
J gene: TRBJ2-1
clone size: NA
D gene: TRBD2
CDR3 protein: CASSYGPGTSLFYEQFF
CDR3 DNA: TGTGCCAGCAGTTACGGCCCCGGGACTAGCTTGTTCTATGAGCAGTTCTTC

V gene: TRBV28
J gene: TRBJ2-1
clone size: NA
D gene: TRBD1
CDR3 protein: CASRTGVNEQFF
CDR3 DNA: TGTGCCAGCCGGACAGGGGTCAATGAGCAGTTCTTC

V gene: TRBV6-6
J gene: TRBJ2-5
clone size: medium-sized
D gene: NA
CDR3 protein: CASSYSTGRWVQETQYF
CDR3 DNA: TGTGCCAGCAGTTACTCCACAGGGAGATGGGTCCAAGAGACCCAGTACTTC

V gene: TRBV6-5
J gene: TRBJ1-1
clone size: NA
D gene: NA
CDR3 protein: CASIKQGNTEAFF
CDR3 DNA: TGTGCCAGCATCAAACAGGGGAACACTGAAGCTTTCTTT

V gene: TRBV7-2
J gene: TRBJ2-3
clone size: NA
D gene: NA
CDR3 protein: CASSLLGASTDTQYF
CDR3 DNA: TGTGCCAGCAGCCTGTTAGGGGCTAGCACAGATACGCAGTATTTT

V gene: TRBV28
J gene: TRBJ2-5
clone size: NA
D gene: NA
CDR3 protein: CASSFGSPGQKGRKETQYF
CDR3 DNA: TGTGCCAGCAGTTTCGGGAGCCCTGGGCAGAAGGGACGTAAAGAGACCCAGTACTTC

V gene: TRBV7-2
J gene: TRBJ2-3
clone size: NA
D gene: NA
CDR3 protein: CASSFTQASRDTQYF
CDR3 DNA: TGTGCCAGCAGCTTCACACAGGCTTCAAGGGATACGCAGTATTTT

V gene: TRBV7-9
J gene: TRBJ1-1
clone size: once
D gene: NA
CDR3 protein: CASSLGSGGRTNTEAFF
CDR3 DNA: TGTGCCAGCAGCTTAGGGTCGGGGGGACGGACGAACACTGAAGCTTTCTTT

V gene: TRBV12-3/TRBV12-4
J gene: TRBJ1-1
clone size: once
D gene: NA
CDR3 protein: CASNQQGTEAFF
CDR3 DNA: TGTGCCAGCAATCAACAGGGTACTGAAGCTTTCTTT

V gene: TRBV7-9
J gene: TRBJ1-2
clone size: many
D gene: TRBD1
CDR3 protein: CASGQGGNYGYTF
CDR3 DNA: TGTGCCAGCGGACAGGGGGGAAACTATGGCTACACCTTC

V gene: TRBV7-6
J gene: TRBJ2-3
clone size: few
D gene: NA
CDR3 protein: CASSLPGAQDTQYF
CDR3 DNA: TGTGCCAGCAGCTTGCCGGGGGCGCAAGATACGCAGTATTTT

V gene: TRBV7-2
J gene: TRBJ2-1
clone size: NA
D gene: TRBD2
CDR3 protein: CASTILAGGVGGHNEQFF
CDR3 DNA: TGTGCCAGCACCATACTAGCGGGGGGGGTCGGGGGCCACAATGAGCAGTTCTTC

V gene: TRBV7-6
J gene: TRBJ2-5
clone size: once
D gene: TRBD2
CDR3 protein: CASSLGTSGRVTETQYF
CDR3 DNA: TGTGCCAGCAGCTTAGGGACTAGCGGGAGGGTTACGGAGACCCAGTACTTC

V gene: TRBV19
J gene: TRBJ2-3
clone size: many
D gene: TRBD2
CDR3 protein: CASSYVAGRSDTQYF
CDR3 DNA: TGTGCCAGTAGTTACGTAGCGGGACGGTCAGATACGCAGTATTTT

V gene: TRBV7-3
J gene: TRBJ2-2
clone size: NA
D gene: TRBD1
CDR3 protein: CASSSQGVSGELFF
CDR3 DNA: TGTGCCAGCAGCTCACAGGGGGTCTCCGGGGAGCTGTTTTTT

V gene: TRBV12-3/TRBV12-4
J gene: TRBJ2-3
clone size: NA
D gene: TRBD2
CDR3 protein: CASTLLARTDTQYF
CDR3 DNA: TGTGCCAGCACCCTACTAGCGAGGACAGATACGCAGTATTTT

V gene: TRBV20-1
J gene: TRBJ2-5
clone size: few
D gene: TRBD1
CDR3 protein: CSARDQGVRQETQYF
CDR3 DNA: TGCAGTGCTAGAGATCAGGGGGTTCGTCAAGAGACCCAGTACTTC

V gene: TRBV7-3
J gene: TRBJ2-3
clone size: medium-sized
D gene: TRBD1
CDR3 protein: CASSYDRESTDTQYF
CDR3 DNA: TGTGCCAGCAGCTACGACAGGGAGAGCACAGATACGCAGTATTTT

V gene: TRBV7-6
J gene: TRBJ2-1
clone size: NA
D gene: NA
CDR3 protein: CASSLKGGKETQFF
CDR3 DNA: TGTGCCAGCAGCTTAAAAGGTGGAAAAGAGACCCAGTTCTTC

V gene: TRBV7-2
J gene: TRBJ2-5
clone size: NA
D gene: NA
CDR3 protein: CASSPRREETQYF
CDR3 DNA: TGTGCCAGCAGCCCACGGCGGGAAGAGACCCAGTACTTC

V gene: TRBV28
J gene: TRBJ2-7
clone size: many
D gene: TRBD2
CDR3 protein: CASSAIRASGSYEQYF
CDR3 DNA: TGTGCCAGCAGCGCCATTAGGGCTAGCGGATCCTACGAGCAGTACTTC

V gene: TRBV20-1
J gene: TRBJ2-3
clone size: NA
D gene: NA
CDR3 protein: CSAYRGMGTDTQYF
CDR3 DNA: TGCAGTGCCTATAGGGGGATGGGAACAGATACGCAGTATTTT

V gene: TRBV7-6
J gene: TRBJ2-7
clone size: NA
D gene: TRBD2
CDR3 protein: CASSLPPAGGGYEQYF
CDR3 DNA: TGTGCCAGCAGCCTACCTCCAGCGGGAGGTGGGTACGAGCAGTACTTC

V gene: TRBV11-3
J gene: TRBJ2-1
clone size: NA
D gene: NA
CDR3 protein: CASSPSAVVNEQFF
CDR3 DNA: TGTGCCAGCAGCCCATCAGCCGTGGTAAATGAGCAGTTCTTC

V gene: TRBV6-1
J gene: TRBJ2-1
clone size: few
D gene: TRBD2
CDR3 protein: CASSEADGGGSNEQFF
CDR3 DNA: TGTGCCAGCAGTGAAGCGGACGGGGGGGGATCCAATGAGCAGTTCTTC

V gene: TRBV7-2
J gene: TRBJ1-3
clone size: NA
D gene: NA
CDR3 protein: CASSLDSSGNTIYF
CDR3 DNA: TGTGCCAGCAGCTTAGACAGCTCTGGAAACACCATATATTTT

V gene: TRBV2
J gene: TRBJ1-1
clone size: NA
D gene: NA
CDR3 protein: CARNELGGASAEAFF
CDR3 DNA: TGTGCCAGAAACGAATTAGGGGGGGCAAGTGCTGAAGCTTTCTTT

V gene: TRBV7-8
J gene: TRBJ2-1
clone size: few
D gene: NA
CDR3 protein: CASSLMGPSYNEQFF
CDR3 DNA: TGTGCCAGCAGCTTAATGGGGCCGTCCTACAATGAGCAGTTCTTC

V gene: TRBV7-6
J gene: TRBJ2-3
clone size: few
D gene: NA
CDR3 protein: CASSSAGRSTDTQYF
CDR3 DNA: TGTGCCAGCAGCTCCGCAGGGAGAAGCACAGATACGCAGTATTTT

V gene: TRBV7-2
J gene: TRBJ2-7
clone size: medium-sized
D gene: NA
CDR3 protein: CASSLGGASYEQYF
CDR3 DNA: TGTGCCAGCAGCTTAGGAGGGGCTTCCTACGAGCAGTACTTC

V gene: TRBV7-3
J gene: TRBJ2-3
clone size: NA
D gene: TRBD2
CDR3 protein: CASSLAGVRDTQYF
CDR3 DNA: TGTGCCAGCAGCTTAGCGGGAGTTCGAGATACGCAGTATTTT

V gene: TRBV11-3
J gene: TRBJ2-3
clone size: few
D gene: TRBD1
CDR3 protein: CASSPLGQGGTDTQYF
CDR3 DNA: TGTGCCAGCAGCCCGCTGGGACAGGGGGGTACAGATACGCAGTATTTT